What follows are 26 T cell receptor beta chains derived from one specimen sequenced in a study of cytomegalovirus exposure and HLA in healthy donors. The PCR used 60 Vbeta and 13 Jbeta primers. This table comes from immunoSEQ multiplex PCR, and its TCRdb copy is limited to in-frame clones, with some not included. The table lists 100,000 to 150,000 clones, roughly three quarters of them singletons, with approximately 2% in the top ten. Sequenced input: PBMCs. These receptors originate from a man aged 18 to 30 in good health and CMV-seronegative.

The chain uses TRBV11-3 and TRBJ2-1; 8 bases fit TRBD2. There are 19 residues in the CDR3. CDR1 is SGHNT, CDR2 YENEEA, per germline. Trimming removed 0 bases from V and 0 bases from J; junction bases left unmatched: 10. CDR3 sequence: CASSLEGRLARSSYNEQFF. For the CDR3, the DNA is TGTGCCAGCAGCTTAGAAGGGAGACTAGCGCGAAGCTCCTACAATGAGCAGTTCTTC. Drawing the rest from reference TRBV11-3 and TRBJ2-1, the complete variable domain is EAGVVQSPRYKIIEKKQPVAFWCNPISGHNTLYWYLQNLGQGPELLIRYENEEAVDDSQLPKDRFSAERLKGVDSTLKIQPAELGDSAVYLCASSLEGRLARSSYNEQFFGPGTRLTVL.

This rearrangement joins TRBV2 to TRBJ2-6; D ambiguous. Between the trimmed V and J ends, which lost 2 bases and 2 bases, there was a span of 10 bases. Germline CDR1 reads SNHLY; CDR2 reads FYNNEI. CDR3 size: 16 residues. The CDR3, as DNA: TGTGCCAGCAGTGAATATCTGAGAGCTGGGGCCAACGTCCTGACTTTC. Protein: CASSEYLRAGANVLTF.

V is TRBV6-1 and J is TRBJ2-3; possible D gene TRBD2, 5 bases. The germline V and J ends were trimmed by 5 bases and 0 bases, with 12 bases remaining between them. CDR1 and CDR2 (germline): MNHNS, SASEGT. This CDR3 comprises 15 residues. The CDR3 bases are TGTGCCAGCAGTTTTATCTGGACTAGCACAGATACGCAGTATTTT. Translation gives CASSFIWTSTDTQYF.

This chain connects TRBV7-9 to TRBJ1-1; TRBD1 might be the D (6 bases). This CDR3 has 15 residues. V lost 2 bases and J 0 bases, leaving 10 bases between the germline ends. Germline CDR1 SEHNR, CDR2 FQNEAQ (reference sequence). In DNA, the CDR3 is TGTGCCAGCAGCTTACTTACAGGGATGAACACTGAAGCTTTCTTT. Translated, it gives CASSLLTGMNTEAFF.

The chain links TRBV6-5 to TRBJ2-3, with D maybe TRBD1 (6 bases). The CDR3 loop spans 13 amino acids. Germline-derived CDR1 and CDR2 are MNHEY and SVGAGI. The germline V and J ends were trimmed by 4 bases and 5 bases, with 10 bases remaining between them. CDR3 DNA: TGTGCCAGCAGTTTCGCAGGGGTAGATACGCAGTATTTT. Amino acid sequence: CASSFAGVDTQYF.

The rearrangement links TRBV19 to TRBJ2-1, with 7 nucleotides matching TRBD1. Per the germline V gene, CDR1 is LNHDA and CDR2 is SQIVND (reference sequence). CDR3 length: 18 amino acids. V lost 1 base, J lost 7 bases, and 16 bases stayed unmatched. The CDR3 DNA reads as TGTGCCAGTAGTATAGCCCCTATACAGGGGTACATCCAAAATGAGCAGTTCTTC. Its protein product is CASSIAPIQGYIQNEQFF.

The sample holds a few counts of this clone. V is TRBV7-2 and J is TRBJ1-5, with TRBD1 matching 11 bases. Trimming cost V 1 base and J 11 bases; bases outside gene matches: 7. The CDR3 length is 15 residues. Germline-derived CDR1 and CDR2 are SGHTA and FQGNSA. CDR3 protein: CASSLGGQGAWSQHF. CDR3 sequence (DNA): TGTGCCAGCAGCTTAGGCGGACAGGGGGCTTGGTCCCAGCATTTT.

The chain combines TRBV5-4 with TRBJ2-5, with 7 bases lining up with TRBD1. V was clipped by 2 bases and J by 7 bases; unmatched bases: 5. Per germline, CDR1 SGHNT and CDR2 YYREEE (reference sequence). The CDR3 is 13 residues long. The CDR3 region has the DNA TGTGCCAGCAGCTTAAGCCCAGGGGGGACCCAGTACTTC. Translated, it gives CASSLSPGGTQYF. Looking up the rest from reference TRBV5-4 and TRBJ2-5 gives the full variable domain: ETGVTQSPTHLIKTRGQQVTLRCSSQSGHNTVSWYQQALGQGPQFIFQYYREEENGRGNFPPRFSGLQFPNYSSELNVNALELDDSALYLCASSLSPGGTQYFGPGTRLLVL.

V usage is TRBV10-2 and J usage is TRBJ1-3; tentative D call: TRBD1 (5 bases). Between the trimmed V and J ends, which lost 2 bases and 0 bases, there was a span of 5 bases. CDR3 size: 14 residues. The V gene's germline CDR1 is WSHSY and CDR2 SAAADI. CDR3 bases: TGCGCCAGCAGTGAGCAGGGCTCTGGAAACACCATATATTTT. Translated: CASSEQGSGNTIYF.

The V call is TRBV27, the J call TRBJ2-2, with D unresolved. This CDR3 contains 13 residues. Germline assignment: CDR1 MNHEY and CDR2 SMNVEV (reference sequence). The V end was cut by 5 bases, the J end by 8 bases, with 12 bases between. CDR3 protein: CASSKNRKGELFF. The CDR3 DNA reads as TGTGCCAGCAGTAAAAATAGAAAAGGGGAGCTGTTTTTT.

This clone was detected a few times. The chain has TRBV7-9 and TRBJ2-1, with a possible D match to TRBD2 (5 bases). From germline, CDR1 is SEHNR and CDR2 FQNEAQ (reference sequence). CDR3 length equals 12 residues. Trimming took 2 bases from V and 8 from J, leaving 7 bases between them. CDR3 sequence: CASSLSGDEQFF. The CDR3 DNA follows: TGTGCCAGCAGCTTAAGCGGAGATGAGCAGTTCTTC.

This rearrangement joins TRBV7-9 to TRBJ2-5; TRBD2 agrees at 7 bases. CDR1 and CDR2 (germline): SEHNR, FQNEAQ (reference sequence). Unmatched junction bases numbered 11, after V lost 7 bases and J lost 3 bases. The CDR3 runs to 15 residues. The CDR3 sequence: CASTPMPGGKETQYF. CDR3 DNA: TGTGCCAGCACTCCGATGCCGGGGGGAAAAGAGACCCAGTACTTC.

V gene TRBV9 combines with J gene TRBJ2-1; a weak D match, TRBD2 (5 bases). Germline V gene data show CDR1 as SGDLS and CDR2 as YYNGEE. The CDR3 covers 15 residues. The V end lost 3 bases, the J end lost 0 bases, and 10 bases lay between the germline ends. In nucleotides, the CDR3 is TGTGCCAGCAGCGCGGGGTTCAGCTCCTACAATGAGCAGTTCTTC. Translated, it gives CASSAGFSSYNEQFF.

Written as DNA, the CDR3 is TGTGCCAGCAGCTTAGGGGGATTCGGCACTGAAGCTTTCTTT. It codes for CASSLGGFGTEAFF. The chain recombines TRBV4-2 with TRBJ1-1; TRBD1 is a possible D gene (6 bases). The germline V and J ends were trimmed by 5 bases and 4 bases, with 14 bases remaining between them. This CDR3 is built from 14 residues. Germline lookup yields CDR1 LGHNA and CDR2 YNFKEQ.

The genes are TRBV5-4 and TRBJ1-2; D call uncertain. The CDR3 is 11 residues long. Germline assignment: CDR1 SGHNT and CDR2 YYREEE (reference sequence). The V and J ends lost 3 bases and 4 bases respectively, with 4 bases between them. The CDR3 loop reads CASSYSYGYTF. DNA for the CDR3: TGTGCCAGCAGCTACAGCTATGGCTACACCTTC.

This sequence joins TRBV7-2 and TRBJ1-2; D not resolved. CDR1 is SGHTA, CDR2 FQGNSA, per germline. The CDR3 runs to 10 residues. Trimming took 10 bases from V and 8 from J, leaving 11 bases between them. The CDR3 DNA reads as TGTGCCACAAAGATGAGGGGCTACACCTTC. This gives the protein CATKMRGYTF.

The genes are TRBV30 and TRBJ2-1; 7 bases are shared with TRBD2. Germline lookup yields CDR1 GTSNPN and CDR2 SVGIG (reference sequence). J lost 15 bases, V lost 2 bases, and 10 bases had no gene match. The CDR3 is 12 residues long. The CDR3 loop is CAWSPGLRQPFF. CDR3 nucleotides: TGTGCCTGGAGTCCGGGACTAAGGCAGCCGTTCTTC.

A single count supports this clone. The chain combines TRBV29-1 with TRBJ2-1; TRBD1 agrees at 8 bases. V dropped 5 bases and J dropped 9; count of bases not matched to a gene: 12. The CDR3 loop spans 14 amino acids. CDR1 is SQVTM and CDR2 is ANQGSEA in the germline V gene. CDR3 nucleotide sequence: TGCAGCGTTTATTTCGGGACAGGCTATAGTGAGCAGTTCTTC. Its protein is CSVYFGTGYSEQFF.

Comment on this clone: The junction departs from germline at one end; a sequencing error may be responsible. The V gene is TRBV7-9, the J gene TRBJ2-1; 8 nucleotides align to TRBD2. The CDR3 totals 14 residues. The germline V gene has CDR1 SEHNR and CDR2 FQNEAQ (reference sequence). The CDR3 loop is CSSSTGLDSDEQFF. CDR3 nucleotides: TGTTCCAGCAGCACGGGACTAGACTCAGATGAGCAGTTCTTC.

The V and J genes are TRBV2 and TRBJ1-6, with D perhaps TRBD1 (5 bases). CDR1 is SNHLY and CDR2 is FYNNEI in the germline V gene. This CDR3 comprises 11 residues. V lost 5 bases, J lost 14 bases, and 10 bases lay in between. The CDR3 DNA reads as TGTGCCAGCAGTCTTAGGACATCCCTCCACTTT. This translates into CASSLRTSLHF.

The gene calls are TRBV7-9 and TRBJ1-3, with unresolved D. Germline lookup yields CDR1 SEHNR and CDR2 FQNEAQ (reference sequence). This CDR3 is 15 amino acids long. Trimming took 4 bases from V and 4 from J, leaving 14 bases between them. The CDR3 coding sequence is TGTGCCAGCAGCTCGACCTCCCAACAGGGAAACACCATATATTTT. Translated: CASSSTSQQGNTIYF.

This clone has only a few counts. J is TRBJ1-3 and V is TRBV4-1; 8 bases line up with TRBD1. This CDR3 is built from 21 residues. Trimming took 3 bases from V and 0 from J; bases not matched to a gene: 19. The V gene's germline CDR1 is MGHRA and CDR2 YSYEKL. CDR3 loop: CASSHGFQDRAYYLSGNTIYF. The CDR3 bases are TGCGCCAGCAGCCACGGCTTTCAGGACAGGGCATATTACCTCTCTGGAAACACCATATATTTT.

Remarks on this clone: The junction shows a germline mismatch at one end, possibly a read error. This chain joins TRBV7-9 and TRBJ2-7; 11 positions agree with TRBD1. Germline V gives CDR1 SEHNR, CDR2 FQNEAQ (reference sequence). CDR3 length equals 16 residues. CDR3 bases: TGTTCCAGCAGCCCAAGGGGGGGACAGGGGGTTTACGAGCAGTACTTC. This codes for CSSSPRGGQGVYEQYF.

The chain employs TRBV15 and TRBJ2-7; D is perhaps TRBD2 (6 bases). Germline V gene data show CDR1 as LNHNV and CDR2 as YYDKDF (reference sequence). The CDR3 loop spans 14 amino acids. With 0 bases removed from V and 3 bases from J, the gap between germline ends came to 9 bases. The chain's CDR3 is CATSREGGIYEQYV. In DNA, the CDR3 is TGTGCCACCAGCAGAGAGGGAGGTATCTACGAGCAGTACGTC.

In this sample, this clone turned up a few times. The DNA of the CDR3 is TGTGCCAGCAGTGGACAGCGTTCGTTTGAAGCTTTCTTT. Residues: CASSGQRSFEAFF. V gene TRBV5-4 combines with J gene TRBJ1-1; D is possibly TRBD1 (6 bases). This CDR3 contains 13 residues. V lost 5 bases to trimming and J lost 7 bases, with 15 bases between them. Germline V gene data show CDR1 as SGHNT and CDR2 as YYREEE (reference sequence).

This chain joins TRBV10-3 and TRBJ1-1; unclear D gene. CDR1 and CDR2 (germline): ENHRY, SYGVKD. The V end was cut by 7 bases, the J end by 2 bases, with 5 bases between. The length of the CDR3 is 11 residues. CDR3: CAINSNTEAFF. The DNA for the CDR3 is TGTGCCATCAATTCTAACACTGAAGCTTTCTTT.